This TCR beta chain was identified in a study of T cell responses to AZD1222 COVID-19 vaccine. General study findings and limits: The CD4 TCRs associated with vaccination extended across spike and predominated at 160-218 and 743-854.

This CDR3 is built from 15 residues. Germline assignment: CDR1 SEHNR and CDR2 FQNEAQ (reference sequence). Deletions cut 4 bases from V and 3 bases from J, with 16 bases between. Timing groups of about 4 and about 12 weeks for second doses were pooled. With respect to this clone: What it recognizes is unknown.

Repertoires were generated with immunoSEQ multiplex PCR, while TCRdb's copy carries only in-frame clones and drops some. The table lists about 150,000 clones, 85% to 95% of them singletons. The chain is built from TRBV7-9 and TRBJ2-7; D is unresolved. This specimen was peripheral blood, taken 28 days after the second AZD1222 dose. The origin of this receptor is an adult who received the AZD1222 COVID-19 vaccine. CDR3 sequence reads: CASSSHRTSVYEQYF. DNA for the CDR3: TGTGCCAGCAGCTCCCATCGGACCTCAGTCTACGAGCAGTACTTC.